This entry features one TCR beta chain sequence. Its antigen is currently unknown. The data were obtained in a study of CXCR3-negative and CXCR3-positive naive CD8 T cells. Findings of the study overall: Researchers report CXCR3 expression partially decreased after cryopreservation, with fresh PBMCs used in most assays.

Carrying UMI labels, the TRB cDNA libraries were prepared through 5' RACE. TCRdb re-called the 5' RACE reads and catalogs CDR3 proteins one per entry, DNA excluded. The listing records around 140,000 distinct CDR3 sequences. The TCR comes from a human donor in good health. Some clones in this sample may be carry-over from other donors' samples. The sample was naive CXCR3- CD8+ T cells from blood. The subset was: CD45RO-CCR7+CD27+CD95- naive CD8+ T cells lacking CXCR3 (TNR3-).

CDR3: CARAFQGTSPDEAFF. The V and J genes are TRBV10-1 and TRBJ1-1; the TCRdb call, TRBD1, lacks DNA for checking. Germline V lookup: CDR1 WNHNN, CDR2 SYGVQD (reference sequence). The CDR3 has 15 amino acids.